This TCR beta chain came from a study of shared clonotypes between healthy human individuals. Sequencing used immunoSEQ multiplex PCR; TCRdb keeps in-frame clones, though not all of them. The sample includes some 2,100,000 clones, 90% to 97% of them seen just once. Donors, without exception, were Caucasian adults residing in Nashville, Tennessee. V lost 0 bases to trimming and J lost 6 bases, with 11 bases between them. Germline values: CDR1 MNHEY, CDR2 SVGAGI. The CDR3 runs 14 residues. This sequence was found in a man between 18 and 35 years old in good health. J is TRBJ1-1 and V is TRBV6-5; D might be TRBD1 (5 bases). The source material was naive CD4+ T cells sorted from blood. As for subset: CD45RA+ positively selected. CDR3 protein: CASSYSDSSPEAFF. The CDR3 nucleotides are TGTGCCAGCAGTTACTCTGACAGCTCGCCTGAAGCTTTCTTT.